This T cell receptor (beta chain) was captured in a study of shared clonotypes between healthy human individuals. The repertoire was sequenced with immunoSEQ multiplex PCR; TCRdb's copy has only in-frame clones and lacks some. The sample shows about 1 million clones, about 76% of them seen only once. As for this clone: Its antigen is as yet unknown.

CDR1 is SGHRS, CDR2 YFSETQ, per germline. The CDR3 has 14 residues. V gave up 1 base and J gave up 7 bases, with 15 bases separating them. Study outcomes and limitations: Sharing across four donors was highest in naive CD4 (approximately 5%) and lowest in memory CD8 (around 0.4%).

The sample taken for sequencing was memory CD4+ T cells sorted from blood. Indicated subset: CD45RA-negative fraction. The sequence came from a man aged 18 to 30 in good health. J is TRBJ2-7 and V is TRBV5-1, with D tentatively TRBD2 (5 bases). CDR3 in amino acids: CASSLTAGGREQYF. DNA of the CDR3: TGCGCCAGCAGCTTGACTGCAGGAGGCCGAGAGCAGTACTTC.